The sequence of this TCR beta chain was determined in a study of cytomegalovirus exposure and HLA in healthy donors (dated by TCRdb to between 2016 and 2019). Regarding the complete study: A later analysis indicated that the 120 or so validation repertoires were generated on the platform also employed for the 670 or so repertoires of the first cohort. The study was designed to test whether signatures of past pathogen exposure could be identified by cataloging public T cell receptors. A separate validation cohort of 100 to 150 different subjects was used in addition to the roughly 700-subject first cohort. To predict cytomegalovirus infection status, the study combined high-throughput TCR immunosequencing, statistical association of individual TCRs with disease status, and machine learning.

The donors were included in the validation cohort of 120 subjects, a group kept apart from the approximately 650-subject first cohort. Library prep was done by the immunoSEQ multiplex PCR assay. The original pipeline was this. A statistical classification framework was built to diagnose cytomegalovirus status from the catalog of TCR beta chain sequences. Not all clones reach the TCRdb copy of this immuneACCESS table, which keeps in-frame sequences only. Checked studies attribute under half of the gap to unresolved V genes and leave the rest unexplained. Clonal size and the V and J genes are those of that table, whereas D and trimming came from the DNA. The sample profile shows some 100,000 clones; roughly 90% of them were found once. The ten biggest clones cover roughly 2.2% of the sample. What the work shows at the level of the full study, not this receptor alone: The validation cohort had no HLA typing available for a later analysis, so co-occurrence within that cohort was assessed over all 130 or so repertoires. Across donors, most TCR sequences were observed very rarely, whereas some public TCRs were present in many individuals. A few of the identified cytomegalovirus-associated TCR beta chains were confirmed in vitro to be specific for cytomegalovirus antigens. According to the authors, the approach could potentially be generalized to other disease states and immunological phenotypes. In both the original and validation cohorts, the classifier was reported to diagnose cytomegalovirus status with high specificity and sensitivity. Subsequent analysis determined that TCRs grouped into clusters in the first cohort also showed a tendency toward co-occurrence across the 120 or so validation repertoires, and 94% of cluster scores exceeded 0. The study gave a list of more than 150 TCR beta chains associated with cytomegalovirus.

With regard to this clone: Its cognate antigen has yet to be identified. No quality values exist for individual bases; no much larger clone is one base distant.

A distance of 13 bases separates the germline ends of V and J, which lose 4 bases and 4 bases respectively. According to the germline V gene, CDR1 reads LGHNA and CDR2 reads YNFKEQ. Measured from the cysteine to the phenylalanine, the CDR3 is 14 residues long. CDR3 DNA only is kept here, 42 bases in frame from base 1. Sequenced material: PBMCs. The clonotype was recovered from a woman aged 18-29 years in good health and CMV-seronegative. The chain uses TRBV4-2 and TRBJ1-1, with the D gene not clear enough to name. The CDR3 protein sequence reads: CASSLTAAGTEAFF. The nucleotide sequence reads TGTGCCAGCAGCCTTACAGCAGCTGGCACTGAAGCTTTCTTT.